The 31 T cell receptor beta chains below were found in one sample sequenced in a study of blood T cell repertoires in COVID-19. Sequencing used immunoSEQ multiplex PCR; TCRdb keeps in-frame clones, though not all of them. Altogether about 250,000 clones are present, roughly 85% being singletons, with the ten largest covering 9.1%. Sequencing was performed on PBMCs or T cells enriched from blood (not recorded which). The source is a woman in her fifties or sixties with acute COVID-19.

The J gene is TRBJ1-2, the V gene TRBV12-3 or TRBV12-4; a weak D match, TRBD1 (6 bases). This CDR3 is 11 amino acids long. Trimming cost V 5 bases and J 10 bases, with 11 bases left between them. In DNA form, the CDR3 reads TGTGCCAGCAGTGACAGGCGGGCCTACACCTTC. Translated, it gives CASSDRRAYTF.

This chain links TRBV27 with TRBJ1-5; D remains ambiguous. The V end lost 5 bases, the J end lost 4 bases, and 6 bases lay between the germline ends. This CDR3 is built from 12 residues. CDR1 and CDR2 from the germline V gene are MNHEY and SMNVEV (reference sequence). As DNA, the CDR3 is TGTGCCAGCAGTGACTGGAATCAGCCCCAGCATTTT. Protein sequence: CASSDWNQPQHF.

The chain uses TRBV7-3 and TRBJ2-6; D possibly corresponds to TRBD2 (7 bases). With 1 base removed from V and 0 bases from J, the gap between germline ends came to 13 bases. The CDR3 runs to 18 residues. Germline lookup yields CDR1 SGHTA and CDR2 FQGTGA. CDR3 bases: TGTGCCAGCAGCTTAATAGGGGGGGCCCGCTCTGGGGCCAACGTCCTGACTTTC. Its translation is CASSLIGGARSGANVLTF.

This rearrangement joins TRBV9 to TRBJ2-7; D not certain. Germline V gene sequence: CDR1 SGDLS, CDR2 YYNGEE. There are 14 residues in the CDR3. V lost 0 bases to trimming and J lost 3 bases, with 10 bases between them. CDR3 sequence: CASSVGGPGYEQYF. CDR3 bases: TGTGCCAGCAGCGTAGGCGGTCCCGGCTACGAGCAGTACTTC.

This chain links TRBV7-2 with TRBJ2-3, with 10 bases lining up with TRBD2. This CDR3 has 16 amino acids. Per the germline V gene, CDR1 is SGHTA and CDR2 is FQGNSA. Trimming cost V 5 bases and J 1 base; bases outside gene matches: 6. CDR3 DNA sequence: TGTGCCAGCAGCCCCAGGCTAGCGGGAGGCACAGATACGCAGTATTTT. It codes for CASSPRLAGGTDTQYF.

This clone was counted only a few times. J is TRBJ2-7 and V is TRBV6-6; no clear D gene. The V end lost 3 bases, the J end lost 3 bases, and 12 bases lay between the germline ends. Germline values: CDR1 MNHNY, CDR2 SVGAGI (reference sequence). This CDR3 has 14 amino acids. CDR3 sequence reads: CASSYHGLDYEQYF. In DNA form, the CDR3 reads TGTGCCAGCAGTTATCACGGTCTAGACTACGAGCAGTACTTC.

This chain uses TRBV28 with TRBJ2-7, with a tentative D call TRBD1 (6 bases). The CDR3 runs 15 residues. V lost 1 base and J 0 bases, leaving 10 bases between the germline ends. The germline gives CDR1 MDHEN, CDR2 SYDVKM. The CDR3: CASSLLGALSYEQYF. For the CDR3, the DNA is TGTGCCAGCAGTTTATTGGGGGCCCTCTCCTACGAGCAGTACTTC.

The CDR3 DNA is TGTGCCAGCAGCCCCGACAGGGCTAATGAAAAACTGTTTTTT. Translated, it gives CASSPDRANEKLFF. The V and J genes are TRBV7-2 and TRBJ1-4; 7 bases agree with TRBD1. The CDR3 runs 14 residues. The V and J ends lost 5 bases and 3 bases, in that order; junction bases with no gene match: 3. Germline lookup yields CDR1 SGHTA and CDR2 FQGNSA.

The rearrangement links TRBV2 to TRBJ1-4, with D unresolved. With 7 bases removed from V and 8 bases from J, the gap between germline ends came to 14 bases. CDR3 length: 13 residues. The germline CDR1 and CDR2 sequences are SNHLY and FYNNEI. CDR3 sequence: CASTWEGGEKLFF. CDR3 bases: TGTGCCAGCACCTGGGAGGGCGGCGAAAAACTGTTTTTT. The full variable domain, rest sourced from reference TRBV2 and TRBJ1-4, is EPEVTQTPSHQVTQMGQEVILRCVPISNHLYFYWYRQILGQKVEFLVSFYNNEISEKSEIFDDQFSVERPDGSNFTLKIRSTKLEDSAMYFCASTWEGGEKLFFGSGTQLSVL.

This clone was detected only a few times. V gene TRBV10-3 combines with J gene TRBJ1-5, with TRBD1 identical over 8 bases. Trimming cost V 3 bases and J 1 base; bases outside gene matches: 5. The CDR3 contains 16 residues. CDR1 ENHRY and CDR2 SYGVKD come from the germline V gene. CDR3 region: CAISETGGKSNQPQHF. The DNA of the CDR3 is TGTGCCATCAGTGAAACAGGGGGAAAAAGCAATCAGCCCCAGCATTTT.

The rearrangement joins TRBV27 to TRBJ1-1; 7 bases are a match to TRBD1. V lost 5 bases to trimming and J lost 0 bases; unmatched junction nucleotides: 6. Per germline, CDR1 MNHEY and CDR2 SMNVEV (reference sequence). This CDR3 comprises 15 residues. The CDR3 is CASSPQTGLNTEAFF. CDR3 DNA sequence: TGTGCCAGCAGTCCCCAGACAGGGCTGAACACTGAAGCTTTCTTT.

The V and J genes are TRBV18 and TRBJ2-5, with TRBD1 identical over 7 bases. CDR3 length: 16 residues. Per germline, CDR1 KGHSH and CDR2 LQKENI. V was pared by 4 bases and J by 1 base, with 9 bases of the junction left unmatched. CDR3 amino acids: CASSLTGAILQETQYF. The CDR3 DNA sequence: TGTGCCAGCTCACTTACAGGGGCCATACTCCAAGAGACCCAGTACTTC.

The chain links TRBV6-5 to TRBJ1-5; tentatively, D is TRBD1 (6 bases). Per the germline V gene, CDR1 is MNHEY and CDR2 is SVGAGI. CDR3 size: 15 residues. Trimming removed 10 bases from V and 1 base from J, with 17 bases in between. This CDR3 is CATRGGAVSNQPQHF. The CDR3 DNA reads TGTGCCACCCGAGGGGGGGCGGTAAGCAATCAGCCCCAGCATTTT.

The chain uses TRBV5-4 and TRBJ2-2; TRBD2 matches 9 bases. This CDR3 is 16 amino acids long. Germline trimming cut 3 bases from V and 1 base from J; bases unmatched to any gene: 4. Per the germline V gene, CDR1 is SGHNT and CDR2 is YYREEE (reference sequence). CDR3 coding DNA: TGTGCCAGCAGCTCACGACTAGCGGAGAACACCGGGGAGCTGTTTTTT. Protein: CASSSRLAENTGELFF.

V gene TRBV13 combines with J gene TRBJ2-1; 9 bases line up with TRBD1. Germline CDR1 is PRHDT and CDR2 is FYEKMQ (reference sequence). Trimming cost V 4 bases and J 4 bases; bases outside gene matches: 8. The CDR3 is 16 amino acids. The CDR3 spells CASSSTPGTGYNEQFF. The CDR3 DNA reads TGTGCCAGCAGCTCGACCCCCGGGACAGGGTACAATGAGCAGTTCTTC. The full variable domain, in which reference TRBV13 and TRBJ2-1 provide the parts outside the CDR3, is AAGVIQSPRHLIKEKRETATLKCYPIPRHDTVYWYQQGPGQDPQFLISFYEKMQSDKGSIPDRFSAQQFSDYHSELNMSSLELGDSALYFCASSSTPGTGYNEQFFGPGTRLTVL.

J is TRBJ2-5 and V is TRBV6-1; D remains ambiguous. V dropped 1 base and J dropped 4 bases, with 13 bases sitting between them. The CDR3 loop spans 15 amino acids. Looked up from germline, CDR1 is MNHNS and CDR2 is SASEGT. DNA for the CDR3: TGTGCCAGCAGTGAAGATCTGGGCGCAACAGAGACCCAGTACTTC. This encodes CASSEDLGATETQYF.

V is TRBV30 and J is TRBJ1-6; D remains ambiguous. CDR1 is GTSNPN and CDR2 is SVGIG in the germline V gene (reference sequence). Trimming stripped 4 bases from V and 15 bases from J, with 10 bases between. The CDR3 has 10 residues. CDR3 DNA sequence: TGTGCCTGGAACTCGGGGAACCTCCACTTT. Encoded protein: CAWNSGNLHF.

The rearrangement joins TRBV5-6 to TRBJ1-5; D unresolved. Germline V gene data show CDR1 as SGHDT and CDR2 as YYEEEE. V was cut by 5 bases and J by 1 base, with 10 bases left in between. This CDR3 is built from 14 residues. The CDR3 is CASRRRESNQPQHF. CDR3 bases: TGTGCCAGCAGGCGACGGGAGAGCAATCAGCCCCAGCATTTT. The full variable domain, in which reference TRBV5-6 and TRBJ1-5 provide the parts outside the CDR3, is DAGVTQSPTHLIKTRGQQVTLRCSPKSGHDTVSWYQQALGQGPQFIFQYYEEEERQRGNFPDRFSGHQFPNYSSELNVNALLLGDSALYLCASRRRESNQPQHFGDGTRLSIL.

The chain carries TRBV6-2 or TRBV6-3 and TRBJ1-1, with D uncertain. Germline CDR1 reads MNHEY; CDR2 reads SVGEGT. CDR3 length: 15 amino acids. V lost 6 bases, J lost 1 base, and 15 bases lay in between. CDR3 residues: CASSSLPGGNTEAFF. The DNA for the CDR3 is TGTGCCAGCAGCTCCCTCCCCGGAGGGAACACTGAAGCTTTCTTT.

This rearrangement joins TRBV30 to TRBJ1-3; D is unresolved. This CDR3 region has 13 residues. Trimming shortened V by 1 base and J by 4 bases, and 8 bases separated the two germline ends. Looked up from germline, CDR1 is GTSNPN and CDR2 is SVGIG (reference sequence). In DNA form, the CDR3 reads TGTGCCTGGAGTGGAGGGCCGGGAAACACCATATATTTT. It is translated as CAWSGGPGNTIYF.

The V gene is TRBV27, the J gene TRBJ2-7, with D possibly being TRBD1 (5 bases). This CDR3 is 14 amino acids long. Germline V gene sequence: CDR1 MNHEY, CDR2 SMNVEV (reference sequence). Trimming pared 5 bases from V and 4 bases from J, leaving 15 bases between. The CDR3 loop is CASSMTASRYEQYF. CDR3 sequence (DNA): TGTGCCAGCAGTATGACAGCCTCTCGTTACGAGCAGTACTTC.

In this sample, this clone turned up once. V is TRBV7-8 and J is TRBJ1-4; D gene uncertain. This CDR3 contains 15 residues. Trimming left V 1 base short and J 0 bases short, with 6 bases between. The germline gives CDR1 SGHVS, CDR2 FQNEAQ. The CDR3 DNA follows: TGTGCCAGCAGCTTAGAGCTGGCAACTAATGAAAAACTGTTTTTT. This gives the protein CASSLELATNEKLFF.

The chain recombines TRBV7-2 with TRBJ1-1; D might be TRBD1 (6 bases). V shed 2 bases and J shed 3 bases, with 13 bases lying between them. In germline, CDR1 is SGHTA, CDR2 FQGNSA. This CDR3 has 15 residues. CDR3 sequence: CASSLKTGPYTEAFF. The CDR3 DNA reads as TGTGCCAGCAGCTTAAAAACAGGGCCTTACACTGAAGCTTTCTTT.

The chain carries TRBV19 and TRBJ1-5, with TRBD1 matching 8 bases. CDR3 length: 15 amino acids. Germline assignment: CDR1 LNHDA and CDR2 SQIVND (reference sequence). After removal of 7 bases from V and 0 bases from J, the junction contained 5 bases not matched to a gene. The CDR3 coding sequence is TGTGCCAGTATCCCAGGGGGCTATAGCAATCAGCCCCAGCATTTT. Its translation is CASIPGGYSNQPQHF.

V and J are TRBV5-4 and TRBJ1-5, with D uncertain. The V end lost 0 bases, the J end lost 7 bases, and 11 bases lay between the germline ends. CDR1 and CDR2 (germline): SGHNT, YYREEE (reference sequence). The CDR3 is made up of 14 amino acids. CDR3 coding DNA: TGTGCCAGCAGCTTGGGAGGGCCGGGGCAGCCCCAGCATTTT. Its translation: CASSLGGPGQPQHF.

The chain joins TRBV4-1 to TRBJ2-3, with TRBD2 matching over 10 bases. Germline V gene data show CDR1 as MGHRA and CDR2 as YSYEKL. The CDR3 has 19 amino acids. V shed 1 base, J shed 0 bases, and the junction held 10 bases outside the gene matches. CDR3 in DNA: TGCGCCAGCAGCCAAGGAGGGCTAGCGGGGGCCTCTAGCACAGATACGCAGTATTTT. Amino acid sequence: CASSQGGLAGASSTDTQYF.

This chain uses TRBV7-8 with TRBJ1-2; a weak D match, TRBD1 (5 bases). The CDR3 has 15 amino acids. Deletions cut 1 base from V and 8 bases from J, with 17 bases between. Looked up from germline, CDR1 is SGHVS and CDR2 is FQNEAQ. CDR3 amino acids: CASSLVPGGTLGYTF. CDR3 coding DNA: TGTGCCAGCAGCTTAGTCCCAGGAGGGACGTTAGGCTACACCTTC.

The rearrangement uses TRBV19 and TRBJ2-3, with TRBD2 matching 7 bases. The ends lost 7 bases at V and 6 bases at J; junction bases unmatched: 7. CDR1 LNHDA and CDR2 SQIVND come from the germline V gene (reference sequence). The CDR3 covers 13 residues. CDR3: CASTPSGWDTQYF. In DNA, the CDR3 is TGTGCCAGTACGCCTAGCGGTTGGGATACGCAGTATTTT.

The chain is built from TRBV11-1 and TRBJ2-3, with 8 nucleotides matching TRBD2. The V and J ends lost 6 bases and 1 base, in that order; junction bases with no gene match: 3. Germline V gives CDR1 SGHAT, CDR2 FQDESV (reference sequence). The length of the CDR3 is 14 residues. The CDR3 sequence: CASRNSGGTDTQYF. The CDR3 DNA is TGTGCCAGCAGAAATAGCGGGGGCACAGATACGCAGTATTTT.

The rearrangement links TRBV13 to TRBJ1-6; tentatively, D is TRBD1 (6 bases). Trimming shortened V by 7 bases and J by 9 bases, and 10 bases separated the two germline ends. The germline V gene encodes CDR1 PRHDT and CDR2 FYEKMQ (reference sequence). The CDR3 runs to 12 residues. The CDR3 reads CASTRGGSPLHF. The CDR3 DNA reads TGTGCCAGCACCAGAGGGGGTTCACCCCTCCACTTT.

The chain recombines TRBV10-3 with TRBJ1-4, with a tentative D call TRBD1 (6 bases). V was pared by 4 bases and J by 0 bases, with 12 bases between. Germline V gene sequence: CDR1 ENHRY, CDR2 SYGVKD. The CDR3 consists of 16 residues. CDR3 loop: CAISAGVGTTNEKLFF. The DNA of the CDR3 is TGTGCCATCAGTGCAGGGGTTGGGACAACTAATGAAAAACTGTTTTTT.